Below, 22 T cell receptor beta chains from the same sample are listed, as sequenced in a study of T-cell reconstitution after alpha-beta-depleted transplantation in children. Library preparation (for TCRbeta) was performed with unique molecular identifiers. TCRdb used MiXCR to reprocess the PCR reads, holding one entry per CDR3 protein. Of 84,000 or so distinct CDR3 sequences in the sample, 15% to 19% were seen once. The specimen was PBMCs, mostly from graft donor cells, collected 180 days after TCRalphabeta/CD19-depleted stem cell transplant. The receptors were sampled from a male patient between 2 and 10 years old who had a stem cell transplant for acute lymphoblastic leukemia, so the T cells may come from the graft donor.

This clonotype showed up many times. V gene TRBV9 combines with J gene TRBJ1-2; 9 bases are shared with TRBD1. CDR1 and CDR2 from the germline V gene are SGDLS and YYNGEE. This CDR3 spans 15 amino acids. V was pared by 3 bases and J by 4 bases, with 7 bases of the junction left unmatched. The CDR3 DNA reads TGTGCCAGCAGCGCCCTGGGACAGGGAGGCTATGGCTACACCTTC. It translates to CASSALGQGGYGYTF.

This clonotype was seen a few times. The rearrangement uses TRBV5-1 and TRBJ2-1; no clear D gene. The V end lost 0 bases, the J end lost 5 bases, and 12 bases lay between the germline ends. In germline, CDR1 is SGHRS, CDR2 YFSETQ. The CDR3 spans 15 residues. CDR3 sequence: CASSLVGPRNNEQFF. The DNA for the CDR3 is TGCGCCAGCAGCTTGGTGGGCCCCCGCAACAATGAGCAGTTCTTC.

This clonotype was seen only a few times. The chain recombines TRBV5-1 with TRBJ2-5; D remains unclear. CDR1 is SGHRS, CDR2 YFSETQ, per germline. Trimming took off 4 bases at V and 3 bases at J, with 16 bases between the two ends. CDR3 size: 15 residues. CDR3 in DNA: TGCGCCAGCAGCCCCGCATGGCATTCAAAAGAGACCCAGTACTTC. Translated: CASSPAWHSKETQYF.

The J gene is TRBJ2-5, the V gene TRBV11-2; 12 bases match TRBD2. The junction had 9 bases not matched to a gene; V was cut back by 2 bases and J by 2 bases. The V gene's germline CDR1 is SGHAT and CDR2 FQNNGV. CDR3 size: 18 residues. CDR3 sequence: CASSLNRVLAGGQETQYF. DNA of the CDR3: TGTGCCAGCAGCTTAAATCGGGTCCTAGCGGGGGGGCAAGAGACCCAGTACTTC.

This clonotype was counted only a few times. The rearrangement uses TRBV20-1 and TRBJ2-7; no clear D gene. In germline, CDR1 is DFQATT, CDR2 SNEGSKA (reference sequence). The CDR3 runs 14 residues. Trimming took off 0 bases at V and 2 bases at J, with 11 bases between the two ends. CDR3 loop: CSARDLVRTYEQYF. The CDR3 region has the DNA TGCAGTGCTAGAGATCTAGTGCGGACCTACGAGCAGTACTTC.

Many counts were recorded for this clonotype. In DNA form, the CDR3 reads TGTGCCAGCAGCTTACCCGTTGGTGTGACTGAAGCTTTCTTT. Protein sequence: CASSLPVGVTEAFF. This chain links TRBV12-3 or TRBV12-4 with TRBJ1-1; D unclear. The CDR3 loop spans 14 amino acids. With 6 bases removed from V and 5 bases from J, the gap between germline ends came to 16 bases.

The chain recombines TRBV5-1 with TRBJ2-3, with D possibly TRBD2 on 5 matching bases. V shed 4 bases and J shed 3 bases, with 18 bases lying between them. Germline CDR1 SGHRS, CDR2 YFSETQ. This CDR3 spans 16 amino acids. DNA of the CDR3: TGCGCCAGCAGCCCCTGGGGAGCGGCCCGGACAGATACGCAGTATTTT. This encodes CASSPWGAARTDTQYF.

The rearrangement links TRBV29-1 to TRBJ1-1; 7 bases agree with TRBD1. CDR3 size: 13 residues. V was clipped by 7 bases and J by 4 bases; unmatched bases: 9. Germline V lookup: CDR1 SQVTM, CDR2 ANQGSEA. The CDR3 sequence is CSGRQGLGTEAFF. CDR3 nucleotides: TGCAGCGGAAGACAGGGATTGGGCACTGAAGCTTTCTTT.

The chain joins TRBV3-1 to TRBJ1-5; D is ambiguous. Germline-derived CDR1 and CDR2 are LGHDT and YNNKEL (reference sequence). The CDR3 contains 15 residues. Trimming left V 1 base short and J 10 bases short, with 17 bases between. CDR3 DNA sequence: TGTGCCAGCAGCCAAGCGTGGGAGTTTTGGATTCCCCAGCATTTT. Translating it yields CASSQAWEFWIPQHF.

The chain carries TRBV20-1 and TRBJ2-1; TRBD1 matches 9 bases. This CDR3 region has 14 residues. Trimming cost V 6 bases and J 3 bases; bases outside gene matches: 6. The V gene's germline CDR1 is DFQATT and CDR2 SNEGSKA (reference sequence). The CDR3 nucleotides read TGCAGTGCCAGCCCGGGACAGGGCTACAATGAGCAGTTCTTC. The encoded protein is CSASPGQGYNEQFF.

This clonotype was seen ten or more times. The V gene is TRBV29-1, the J gene TRBJ1-2; TRBD1 matches at 11 bases. V lost 7 bases and J lost 8; bases outside the gene matches: 9. The V gene's germline CDR1 is SQVTM and CDR2 ANQGSEA. This CDR3 region has 13 residues. The CDR3 DNA sequence: TGCAGCGCCGCGGACAGGGGGCATGAAGGCTACACCTTC. Translation: CSAADRGHEGYTF.

The chain has TRBV7-8 and TRBJ2-1; D is tentatively TRBD1 or TRBD2 (5 bases each). Germline CDR1 and CDR2: SGHVS and FQNEAQ. The CDR3 length is 14 residues. V was clipped by 5 bases and J by 3 bases, with 11 bases between them. CDR3 coding DNA: TGTGCCAGCAGCCTAATGGGGGACTACAATGAGCAGTTCTTC. Translated: CASSLMGDYNEQFF.

V gene TRBV28 combines with J gene TRBJ1-5; no definite D call. In germline, CDR1 is MDHEN, CDR2 SYDVKM. The V end was cut by 7 bases, the J end by 4 bases, with 14 bases between. The CDR3 totals 14 residues. CDR3 region: CASTFRALNQPQHF. CDR3 DNA sequence: TGTGCCAGCACCTTCCGGGCCTTGAATCAGCCCCAGCATTTT.

The chain links TRBV29-1 to TRBJ2-5; 11 bases agree with TRBD1. This CDR3 is 13 amino acids long. Germline V lookup: CDR1 SQVTM, CDR2 ANQGSEA. Losses at the gene ends were 8 bases for V and 4 bases for J; bases not matched to a gene: 6. CDR3 coding DNA: TGCAGCCTAAAGGACAGGGGGCTAGAGACCCAGTACTTC. Protein product: CSLKDRGLETQYF.

This clonotype turned up a few times. This chain connects TRBV25-1 to TRBJ2-6; 7 nucleotides match TRBD1. J was trimmed by 0 bases and V by 2 bases; bases with no gene match: 1. The CDR3 is 16 residues long. Germline CDR1 reads MGHDK; CDR2 reads SYGVNS. The CDR3 reads CASSETGVSGANVLTF. CDR3 bases: TGTGCCAGCAGTGAAACAGGGGTCTCTGGGGCCAACGTCCTGACTTTC.

This clonotype was counted between two and nine times. The V and J genes are TRBV24-1 and TRBJ2-3, with 7 bases fitting TRBD1. This CDR3 is built from 16 residues. The V segment lost 3 bases and the J segment 0 bases; nucleotides outside the gene matches: 5. The germline CDR1 and CDR2 sequences are KGHDR and SFDVKD. CDR3 DNA sequence: TGTGCCACCAGTGATCTGACAGGGTTGAGCACAGATACGCAGTATTTT. Amino acids: CATSDLTGLSTDTQYF.

This clonotype was seen a handful of times. The chain carries TRBV5-1 and TRBJ2-1; D is unresolved. Trimming cost V 0 bases and J 6 bases, with 4 bases left between them. The CDR3 consists of 12 residues. CDR1 and CDR2 from the germline V gene are SGHRS and YFSETQ. The CDR3 here is CASSLDSNEQFF. CDR3 bases: TGCGCCAGCAGCTTGGACAGCAATGAGCAGTTCTTC.

The chain combines TRBV12-3 or TRBV12-4 with TRBJ2-1, with 9 bases matching TRBD1. The CDR3 contains 15 residues. V gave up 7 bases and J gave up 8 bases; unmatched junction bases: 12. The CDR3 sequence is CASTLGQGGFYEQFF. Written as DNA, the CDR3 is TGTGCCAGCACCCTGGGACAGGGAGGTTTCTATGAGCAGTTCTTC.

This clonotype was recorded a few times. The J gene is TRBJ2-1, the V gene TRBV30, with a tentative D call TRBD2 (6 bases). Trimming removed 2 bases from V and 1 base from J, with 6 bases in between. The length of the CDR3 is 13 residues. CDR1 GTSNPN and CDR2 SVGIG come from the germline V gene (reference sequence). CDR3 in amino acids: CAWSRGSYNEQFF. The CDR3 DNA sequence: TGTGCCTGGAGTCGGGGGTCCTACAATGAGCAGTTCTTC.

This clonotype has at least ten counts. The chain employs TRBV4-3 and TRBJ1-2; D remains unclear. This CDR3 is built from 15 residues. The V gene's germline CDR1 is LGHNA and CDR2 YSLEER. Trimming took off 1 base at V and 4 bases at J, with 13 bases between the two ends. This chain's CDR3 is CASSQVTSSPYGYTF. The CDR3 nucleotides read TGCGCCAGCAGCCAAGTTACATCGTCACCCTATGGCTACACCTTC.

The V call is TRBV3-1, the J call TRBJ1-5; no reliable D call. The CDR3 consists of 14 residues. Trimming took 0 bases from V and 5 from J, leaving 8 bases between them. Germline lookup yields CDR1 LGHDT and CDR2 YNNKEL (reference sequence). The chain's CDR3 is CASSQDGDYQPQHF. In DNA, the CDR3 is TGTGCCAGCAGCCAAGATGGGGATTATCAGCCCCAGCATTTT.

This clonotype has at least ten counts. V usage is TRBV5-6 and J usage is TRBJ2-7; TRBD2 agrees at 9 bases. Germline CDR1 SGHDT, CDR2 YYEEEE. The ends lost 4 bases at V and 3 bases at J; junction bases unmatched: 17. The CDR3 extends over 18 amino acids. The CDR3 DNA reads as TGTGCCAGCAGCCCGGGCCGGGCTTGGCTAGCGGGAATCTACGAGCAGTACTTC. Its protein is CASSPGRAWLAGIYEQYF.